The rows below give T cell receptor beta chains drawn from one sample of a study of molecular identifiers for immune sequencing clone quantification. TCRdb recomputed calls from the PCR reads with MiXCR, one row per CDR3 protein. The sample has approximately 680,000 distinct CDR3 sequences, 25% seen once. Sequenced: naive CD8+ T cells from blood, with Jurkat cell RNA spiked in. These receptors all come from a human donor in good health. Some libraries in this study had Jurkat cell RNA spiked in. CDR3s include the opening cysteine and the closing phenylalanine or tryptophan. The order of the fields is V gene, clone size, J gene, D gene, CDR3 protein, CDR3 DNA. D genes are given only for firm matches. The size entry is marked missing in some rows and otherwise reads once, few, many or a size class.

TRBV4-3	.	TRBJ2-5	.	CASSQDWGLQEPQYF	TGCGCCAGCAGCCAAGATTGGGGACTCCAAGAGCCCCAGTACTTC
TRBV9	many	TRBJ1-3	.	CASSVGTGNTIYF	TGTGCCAGCAGCGTAGGGACAGGAAACACCATATATTTT
TRBV6-2/TRBV6-3	many	TRBJ2-3	.	CASSPQGIRPSDTQYF	TGTGCCAGCAGTCCACAGGGCATCAGGCCGTCAGATACGCAGTATTTT
TRBV11-2	few	TRBJ1-6	.	CASSFGARSYSPLHF	TGTGCCAGCAGCTTCGGGGCCCGGAGTTATTCACCCCTCCACTTT
TRBV28	few	TRBJ2-1	TRBD2	CASRTSANNEQFF	TGTGCCAGCAGGACTAGCGCGAACAATGAGCAGTTCTTC
TRBV5-1	many	TRBJ1-1	.	CASRLGSTEAFF	TGCGCCAGCAGGCTCGGGAGTACTGAAGCTTTCTTT
TRBV20-1	many	TRBJ1-2	.	CSARTRTGPNYGYTF	TGCAGTGCTAGAACCCGCACAGGTCCTAACTATGGCTACACCTTC
TRBV19	.	TRBJ2-1	.	CASSIFSNYEQFF	TGTGCCAGTAGTATTTTTAGTAACTATGAGCAGTTCTTC
TRBV20-1	.	TRBJ2-3	.	CSARGVSADTQYF	TGCAGTGCTAGAGGGGTTAGTGCAGATACGCAGTATTTT
TRBV27	.	TRBJ2-3	.	CASSPQTTGGDTQYF	TGTGCCAGCAGTCCCCAGACGACAGGAGGGGATACGCAGTATTTT
TRBV19	many	TRBJ2-2	.	CASSIGWMSTGSGELFF	TGTGCCAGTAGTATTGGATGGATGAGTACGGGATCCGGGGAGCTGTTTTTT
TRBV5-3	.	TRBJ1-6	.	CACSREDSPLHF	TGTGCCTGCAGCAGAGAGGATTCACCCCTCCACTTT
TRBV11-2	few	TRBJ2-1	TRBD2	CASSPPALAGINRFF	TGTGCCAGCAGCCCCCCGGCACTAGCGGGGATAAATCGTTTCTTC
TRBV10-3	many	TRBJ2-3	TRBD1	CAINQDRGPSTDTQYF	TGTGCCATCAACCAAGACAGGGGACCTAGCACAGATACGCAGTATTTT
TRBV7-9	.	TRBJ2-1	TRBD2	CASSLGLSGSMDEQFF	TGTGCCAGCAGCTTAGGTCTTAGCGGGAGTATGGATGAGCAGTTCTTC
TRBV4-3	.	TRBJ1-2	TRBD1	CASSYNRQGVGGYTF	TGCGCCAGCAGCTACAACCGTCAGGGGGTAGGGGGCTACACCTTC
TRBV12-5	.	TRBJ1-2	TRBD1	CASGPGTDYGYTF	TGTGCTAGTGGCCCCGGGACAGACTATGGCTACACCTTC
TRBV2	few	TRBJ2-7	TRBD1	CASSELDREYHEQYF	TGTGCCAGCAGTGAACTCGACAGGGAGTATCACGAGCAGTACTTC
TRBV4-1	few	TRBJ1-3	.	CASSFGQNSGNTIYF	TGCGCCAGCAGCTTCGGACAGAACTCTGGAAACACCATATATTTT
TRBV7-2	.	TRBJ2-7	.	CASSLVTTEVEQYF	TGTGCCAGCAGCTTGGTTACAACAGAGGTCGAGCAGTACTTC
TRBV6-2/TRBV6-3	few	TRBJ1-6	.	CASSSPMRSYNSPLHF	TGTGCCAGCAGCTCACCGATGCGCTCCTATAATTCACCCCTCCACTTT
TRBV19	.	TRBJ2-7	.	CASSLLGAGLYEQYF	TGTGCCAGTAGTCTCCTAGGGGCCGGACTCTACGAGCAGTACTTC